The present T cell receptor (beta chain) was sequenced within a study of CD8 T cells in ankylosing spondylitis. General study findings and limits: Several of the motif variants were reported before in synovial fluid and blood from reactive arthritis. Disease-linked clones reportedly showed significant enrichment in matched ankylosing spondylitis synovial fluid. Eight or nine highly homologous variants made up a TCR beta motif that seemed to typify ankylosing spondylitis blood.

This clonotype was recorded a few times. Its specificity is unknown. Germline V gene lookup returns CDR1 SGDLS and CDR2 YYNGEE. The V end was cut by 4 bases, the J end by 2 bases, with 21 bases between. This CDR3 is 17 amino acids long. Molecular-barcoded quantitative 5'-RACE produced these TCR beta libraries. In TCRdb, the 5' RACE reads were re-called with MiXCR into one record per CDR3 protein. The sample carries 800,000 to 900,000 distinct CDR3 sequences, about an eighth recorded once. V usage is TRBV9 and J usage is TRBJ2-5; D possibly matches TRBD1 or TRBD2 (5 bases each). Sample: blood, either unsorted or a sorted T cell fraction (not recorded which). The sequence was collected from a male donor with ankylosing spondylitis. CDR3 coding DNA: TGTGCCAGCAGCCACCAGATGGGGGTTTATTTACAAGAGACCCAGTACTTC. Protein product: CASSHQMGVYLQETQYF.